The 6 T cell receptor beta chains listed next were all sequenced from one sample in a study of T cell responses to AZD1222 COVID-19 vaccine. Using immunoSEQ multiplex PCR, the repertoire was profiled, and TCRdb retains in-frame clones only, with some absent. The sample contains 95,000 to 150,000 clones, 90% to 95% of which appear only once. This material consisted of peripheral blood, taken 28 days after the second AZD1222 dose. These TCRs come from an adult who received the AZD1222 COVID-19 vaccine.

The J gene is TRBJ2-4, the V gene TRBV12-5; 10 nucleotides match TRBD2. The junction had 5 bases not matched to a gene; V was cut back by 0 bases and J by 9 bases. This CDR3 is 15 amino acids long. Germline lookup yields CDR1 LGHNT and CDR2 FRNRAP. The CDR3 spells CASGLVAGGRGIQYF. CDR3 in DNA: TGTGCTAGTGGTTTGGTAGCGGGAGGGAGAGGCATTCAGTACTTC.

V is TRBV19 and J is TRBJ2-3; possibly TRBD2 for D (5 bases). V was shortened by 5 bases and J by 5 bases, with 20 bases between the two germline ends. CDR1 is LNHDA, CDR2 SQIVND, per germline (reference sequence). The CDR3 spans 16 residues. CDR3 region: CASSLRDSLELDTQYF. CDR3 sequence (DNA): TGTGCCAGTAGTCTCCGGGATTCTCTGGAATTAGATACGCAGTATTTT.

V usage is TRBV6-6 and J usage is TRBJ1-4; perhaps TRBD1 as D (5 bases). The CDR3 has 14 residues. Germline-derived CDR1 and CDR2 are MNHNY and SVGAGI (reference sequence). Trimming left V 3 bases short and J 8 bases short, with 13 bases between. In DNA, the CDR3 is TGTGCCAGCAGTTATGGGACCCCGGGGGAAAAACTGTTTTTT. Translated: CASSYGTPGEKLFF.

This chain links TRBV6-4 with TRBJ2-3; the D gene is possibly TRBD1 (6 bases). In germline, CDR1 is MRHNA, CDR2 SNTAGT. CDR3 size: 14 residues. The CDR3 sequence is CAPLGTTSTDTQYF. The CDR3 bases are TGTGCTCCACTGGGGACAACTAGCACAGATACGCAGTATTTT.

The chain couples TRBV5-4 to TRBJ2-7, with 9 positions matching TRBD2. This CDR3 is 15 amino acids long. Germline V gene data show CDR1 as SGHNT and CDR2 as YYREEE (reference sequence). The ends lost 4 bases at V and 7 bases at J; junction bases unmatched: 12. CDR3 nucleotides: TGTGCCAGCAGCCCCGGACTAGCGTCTCTGTCGGAGCAGTACTTC. Translating it yields CASSPGLASLSEQYF.

This chain links TRBV7-9 with TRBJ1-4; D is ambiguous. The germline CDR1 and CDR2 sequences are SEHNR and FQNEAQ (reference sequence). The CDR3 covers 14 residues. The germline V and J ends were trimmed by 0 bases and 8 bases, with 10 bases remaining between them. CDR3 protein: CASSLASIGEKLFF. CDR3 bases: TGTGCCAGCAGCTTAGCCTCGATCGGCGAAAAACTGTTTTTT.